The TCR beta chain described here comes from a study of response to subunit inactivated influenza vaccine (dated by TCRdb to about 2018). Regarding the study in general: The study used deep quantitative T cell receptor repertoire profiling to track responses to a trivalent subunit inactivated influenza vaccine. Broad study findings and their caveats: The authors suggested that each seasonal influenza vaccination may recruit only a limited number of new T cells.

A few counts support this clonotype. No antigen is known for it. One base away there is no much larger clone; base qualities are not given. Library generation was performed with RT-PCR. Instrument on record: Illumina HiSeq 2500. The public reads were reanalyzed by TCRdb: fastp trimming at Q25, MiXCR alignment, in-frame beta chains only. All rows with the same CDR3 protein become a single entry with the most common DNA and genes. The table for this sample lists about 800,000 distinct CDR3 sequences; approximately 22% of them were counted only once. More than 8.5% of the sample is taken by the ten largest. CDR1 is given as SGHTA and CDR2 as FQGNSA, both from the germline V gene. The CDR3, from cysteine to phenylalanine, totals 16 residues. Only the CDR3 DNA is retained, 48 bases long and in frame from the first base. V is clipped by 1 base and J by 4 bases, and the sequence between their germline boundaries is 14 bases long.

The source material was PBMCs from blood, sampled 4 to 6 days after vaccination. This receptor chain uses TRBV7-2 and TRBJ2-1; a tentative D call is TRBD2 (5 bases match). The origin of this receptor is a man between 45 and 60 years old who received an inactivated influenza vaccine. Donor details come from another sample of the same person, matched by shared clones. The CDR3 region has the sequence CASSLGSVGVYNEQFF. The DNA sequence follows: TGTGCCAGCAGCTTAGGAAGTGTCGGGGTGTACAATGAGCAGTTCTTC.